This TCR beta chain was recorded in a study of PD-1 blockade in classical Hodgkin lymphoma. The assay was immunoSEQ multiplex PCR, and TCRdb's table has in-frame clones only and misses some. Of about 7,800 clones in the sample, around 84% were seen once. CDR3 length: 14 amino acids. V shed 2 bases, J shed 2 bases, and the junction held 4 bases outside the gene matches. Per germline, CDR1 SGHNT and CDR2 YYREEE (reference sequence). Study findings and constraints: Newly diagnosed patients were reported to exhibit reduced baseline TCR diversity relative to healthy donors. CD4+ TCR diversity rose significantly by C4D1, and CD8+ TCR diversity did not.

This clone was counted only a few times. Antigen: not known. Each of the patients experienced relapse following autologous stem cell transplantation, and their brentuximab vedotin exposure differed. PBMCs, once thawed, yielded CD8+ T cells isolated by magnetic negative selection. The receptor comes from a human donor with classical Hodgkin lymphoma. The V and J genes are TRBV5-4 and TRBJ2-7, with 7 bases matching TRBD2. Specimen: CD8+ T cells from blood, collected at baseline. The CDR3 nucleotides read TGTGCCAGCAGCTTTGGCCTAGCGGCCTACGAGCAGTACTTC. Its protein product is CASSFGLAAYEQYF.